Sequencing of this T cell receptor beta chain was carried out in a study of shared clonotypes between healthy human individuals. Whole-study context: There were three CD4 naive, three CD4 memory, two CD8 naive and one CD8 memory plates per donor.

Only in-frame clones appear in the TCRdb table, and some are missing; sequencing was by immunoSEQ multiplex PCR. The data show a few hundred thousand clones, just over 65% seen once. Trimming took 3 bases from V and 7 from J; bases not matched to a gene: 9. The CDR3 is 15 amino acids. From germline, CDR1 is SGHTA and CDR2 FQGNSA. This chain connects TRBV7-2 to TRBJ2-5; 9 nucleotides match TRBD1. The receptor was derived from a man between 25 and 39 years old in good health. Sequenced: memory CD4+ T cells sorted from blood. Described subset: CD45RA-negative fraction. The CDR3 reads CASSLGTGIRGTQYF. The CDR3 DNA follows: TGTGCCAGCAGCTTGGGGACAGGGATTCGCGGGACCCAGTACTTC.